These 30 T cell receptor beta chains came from one sample sequenced in a study of blood T cell repertoires in COVID-19. Sequencing used immunoSEQ multiplex PCR; TCRdb keeps in-frame clones, though not all of them. The table lists about 190,000 clones, approximately 80% of them singletons. The sequenced sample was peripheral blood. The receptors were gathered from a human donor in a cohort sampled during active COVID-19.

This rearrangement joins TRBV7-9 to TRBJ2-7, with unresolved D. CDR1 is SEHNR and CDR2 is FQNEAQ in the germline V gene (reference sequence). Trimming took off 2 bases at V and 6 bases at J, with 11 bases between the two ends. The CDR3 is 13 residues long. The CDR3 nucleotides read TGTGCCAGCAGCTTAAACAGTCCCGCCGAGCAGTACTTC. It is translated as CASSLNSPAEQYF.

This sequence joins TRBV6-1 and TRBJ1-1; D unclear. Germline CDR1 MNHNS, CDR2 SASEGT. This CDR3 comprises 13 residues. V gave up 2 bases and J gave up 3 bases, with 7 bases separating them. DNA for the CDR3: TGTGCCAGCAGTGAAACATTCTACACTGAAGCTTTCTTT. It yields the protein CASSETFYTEAFF.

The genes are TRBV7-9 and TRBJ2-1, with unresolved D. Germline V gives CDR1 SEHNR, CDR2 FQNEAQ (reference sequence). With 1 base removed from V and 3 bases from J, the gap between germline ends came to 4 bases. The CDR3 length is 13 residues. The chain's CDR3 is CASSLDSYNEQFF. In nucleotides, the CDR3 is TGTGCCAGCAGCTTAGACAGCTACAATGAGCAGTTCTTC.

The chain carries TRBV7-9 and TRBJ2-3; D gene unclear. The CDR3 is made up of 15 amino acids. V shed 2 bases and J shed 6 bases, with 15 bases lying between them. Germline values: CDR1 SEHNR, CDR2 FQNEAQ (reference sequence). CDR3: CASSLFVTRVDTQYF. Here the CDR3 DNA reads TGTGCCAGCAGCTTATTCGTAACGCGAGTTGATACGCAGTATTTT.

In its sample, this clone was seen a few times. CDR3 loop: CASSLNSPILNEKLFF. The CDR3 DNA follows: TGTGCCAGCAGCTTAAACAGTCCCATTCTTAATGAAAAACTGTTTTTT. This chain connects TRBV7-2 to TRBJ1-4; D gene uncertain. Germline V gene data show CDR1 as SGHTA and CDR2 as FQGNSA. The CDR3 contains 16 residues. V lost 2 bases and J 4 bases, leaving 14 bases between the germline ends.

The chain is built from TRBV29-1 and TRBJ2-1, with 7 bases fitting TRBD2. Germline CDR1 and CDR2: SQVTM and ANQGSEA. V lost 3 bases to trimming and J lost 16 bases; unmatched junction nucleotides: 12. This CDR3 contains 12 residues. CDR3 in amino acids: CSVDRGGGGEFF. In DNA form, the CDR3 reads TGCAGCGTTGATCGTGGCGGGGGTGGTGAATTCTTC.

The chain carries TRBV27 and TRBJ2-7; D perhaps matches TRBD1 (7 bases). CDR3 length: 17 amino acids. CDR1 and CDR2 (germline): MNHEY, SMNVEV (reference sequence). V was trimmed by 2 bases and J by 3 bases, leaving 20 bases between them. The CDR3 region has the DNA TGTGCCAGCAGTTTAAGACCACCGGGGGACAGTTACTACGAGCAGTACTTC. It encodes CASSLRPPGDSYYEQYF.

The rearrangement links TRBV30 to TRBJ1-5; TRBD1 might be the D (5 bases). The CDR3 runs 14 residues. Looked up from germline, CDR1 is GTSNPN and CDR2 is SVGIG (reference sequence). V lost 1 base and J 5 bases, leaving 12 bases between the germline ends. This CDR3 reads CAWSAPTGDQPQHF. The CDR3 nucleotides are TGTGCCTGGAGTGCTCCGACGGGGGATCAGCCCCAGCATTTT.

This chain links TRBV6-5 with TRBJ1-2, with 12 bases matching TRBD1. CDR1 MNHEY and CDR2 SVGAGI come from the germline V gene. J was trimmed by 8 bases and V by 0 bases; bases with no gene match: 4. The CDR3 loop spans 15 amino acids. The CDR3 here is CASSYSLGTGGGYTF. The CDR3 DNA reads TGTGCCAGCAGTTACTCGTTAGGGACAGGGGGCGGCTACACCTTC.

The chain joins TRBV4-1 to TRBJ2-1, with a tentative D call TRBD2 (5 bases). V shed 3 bases and J shed 9 bases, with 9 bases lying between them. Looked up from germline, CDR1 is MGHRA and CDR2 is YSYEKL. The CDR3 has 12 amino acids. CDR3 in DNA: TGCGCCAGCAGCCAGTCGGCGGGTGAGCAGTTCTTC. This encodes CASSQSAGEQFF.

The chain is built from TRBV2 and TRBJ1-6, with 9 bases lining up with TRBD1. The J segment lost 7 bases and the V segment lost 4 bases, leaving 5 bases of the junction unmatched. This CDR3 is 15 amino acids long. The V gene's germline CDR1 is SNHLY and CDR2 FYNNEI. CDR3 sequence reads: CASSAGGTGNSPLHF. The CDR3 DNA is TGTGCCAGCAGTGCGGGCGGGACAGGGAATTCACCCCTCCACTTT.

The chain joins TRBV14 to TRBJ2-3, with TRBD1 as a possible D gene (6 bases). The CDR3 spans 16 residues. V was cut by 0 bases and J by 7 bases, with 17 bases left in between. In germline, CDR1 is SGHDN, CDR2 FVKESK. The chain's CDR3 is CASSQELGNRAHTQYF. CDR3 in DNA: TGTGCCAGCAGCCAAGAACTGGGGAACAGGGCGCATACGCAGTATTTT. Variable domain in full (rest from reference TRBV14 and TRBJ2-3): EAGVTQFPSHSVIEKGQTVTLRCDPISGHDNLYWYRRVMGKEIKFLLHFVKESKQDESGMPNNRFLAERTGGTYSTLKVQPAELEDSGVYFCASSQELGNRAHTQYFGPGTRLTVL.

V is TRBV24-1 and J is TRBJ1-2; D call uncertain. The V and J ends lost 3 bases and 1 base respectively, with 5 bases between them. Germline V lookup: CDR1 KGHDR, CDR2 SFDVKD. This CDR3 contains 13 residues. CDR3 coding DNA: TGTGCCACCAGTGATAGCGGTAACTATGGCTACACCTTC. Protein product: CATSDSGNYGYTF.

This chain connects TRBV3-1 (or the pseudogene TRBV3-2) to TRBJ2-7; TRBD2 matches 13 bases. V dropped 4 bases and J dropped 4; count of bases not matched to a gene: 7. The CDR3 loop spans 16 amino acids. Germline CDR1 and CDR2: LGHDT and YNNKEL (reference sequence). CDR3 in DNA: TGTGCCAGCAGCCTCGGACTAGCGGGAGTTGCATACGAGCAGTACTTC. Translation gives CASSLGLAGVAYEQYF.

The chain uses TRBV5-8 and TRBJ1-3, with unresolved D. Germline V gene sequence: CDR1 SGHTS, CDR2 YDEGEE. Trimming pared 4 bases from V and 4 bases from J, leaving 18 bases between. This CDR3 spans 16 amino acids. The CDR3 coding sequence is TGTGCCAGCAGCCTACGGACCGGAGGCGCGGGAAACACCATATATTTT. This encodes CASSLRTGGAGNTIYF.

This clone has only one observation. The rearrangement joins TRBV3-1 (or the pseudogene TRBV3-2) to TRBJ1-2; the match to TRBD1 covers 8 bases. Germline CDR1 reads LGHDT; CDR2 reads YNNKEL (reference sequence). This CDR3 spans 13 amino acids. Losses at the gene ends were 3 bases for V and 4 bases for J; bases not matched to a gene: 1. The CDR3 DNA sequence: TGTGCCAGCAGCCAGGACAGGGCCTATGGCTACACCTTC. Its protein is CASSQDRAYGYTF.

The chain carries TRBV27 and TRBJ2-3; TRBD2 aligns across 9 bases. The CDR3 extends over 13 amino acids. In germline, CDR1 is MNHEY, CDR2 SMNVEV (reference sequence). V dropped 4 bases and J dropped 8; count of bases not matched to a gene: 4. The CDR3 spells CASSSSGGSTQYF. The CDR3 nucleotides read TGTGCCAGCAGTTCGAGCGGGGGGTCTACGCAGTATTTT.

This chain connects TRBV6-5 to TRBJ1-5; TRBD1 might be the D (6 bases). Deletions cut 11 bases from V and 1 base from J, with 15 bases between. CDR3 length equals 14 residues. Germline CDR1 is MNHEY and CDR2 is SVGAGI. The CDR3 here is CAGSTGWSNQPQHF. DNA for the CDR3: TGTGCCGGCTCGACAGGTTGGAGCAATCAGCCCCAGCATTTT.

The chain recombines TRBV9 with TRBJ2-2, with TRBD1 identical over 8 bases. The CDR3 sequence is 14 residues long. In germline, CDR1 is SGDLS, CDR2 YYNGEE. Trimming at V came to 7 bases and at J to 1 base, leaving 3 bases not matched to a gene. This chain's CDR3 is CASGGQGNTGELFF. As DNA, the CDR3 is TGTGCCAGCGGAGGACAGGGGAACACCGGGGAGCTGTTTTTT.

V gene TRBV29-1 combines with J gene TRBJ2-3; D may be TRBD1 (6 bases). V was pared by 7 bases and J by 2 bases, with 13 bases between. This CDR3 contains 13 residues. Germline loops: CDR1 SQVTM, CDR2 ANQGSEA. CDR3 loop: CSAGVGATDTQYF. The CDR3 DNA sequence: TGCAGCGCCGGGGTGGGGGCCACAGATACGCAGTATTTT.

The V call is TRBV7-2, the J call TRBJ2-1; TRBD2 matches at 9 bases. This CDR3 comprises 14 residues. The junction had 3 bases not matched to a gene; V was cut back by 3 bases and J by 6 bases. Germline V CDR1 and CDR2: SGHTA, FQGNSA. The chain's CDR3 is CASSLGLAGNEQFF. The CDR3 bases are TGTGCCAGCAGCTTGGGACTAGCAGGCAATGAGCAGTTCTTC.

This clone was seen a single time. The rearrangement uses TRBV6-2 or TRBV6-3 and TRBJ2-5; 11 nucleotides match TRBD2. CDR1 is MNHEY and CDR2 is SVGEGT in the germline V gene. The J segment lost 4 bases and the V segment lost 5 bases, leaving 12 bases of the junction unmatched. The CDR3 is 17 amino acids. CDR3 bases: TGTGCCAGCAGTATCTTAGCGGGAGGGTCGGTCGGAGAGACCCAGTACTTC. This translates into CASSILAGGSVGETQYF.

V is TRBV24-1 and J is TRBJ2-3, with 8 bases that match TRBD1. The germline gives CDR1 KGHDR, CDR2 SFDVKD. V gave up 4 bases and J gave up 2 bases; unmatched junction bases: 4. The CDR3 has 15 residues. Here the CDR3 reads CATSEQTGVTDTQYF. The CDR3 DNA is TGTGCCACCAGTGAGCAGACAGGGGTCACAGATACGCAGTATTTT.

V usage is TRBV7-2 and J usage is TRBJ2-7; D is unclear. V was clipped by 1 base and J by 4 bases, with 14 bases between them. This CDR3 region has 15 residues. The germline CDR1 and CDR2 sequences are SGHTA and FQGNSA. The CDR3 loop reads CASSLGGDGSYEQYF. CDR3 sequence (DNA): TGTGCCAGCAGCTTAGGAGGAGACGGGTCATACGAGCAGTACTTC.

V gene TRBV30 combines with J gene TRBJ1-6; 8 positions agree with TRBD1. CDR3 length: 17 residues. Germline assignment: CDR1 GTSNPN and CDR2 SVGIG (reference sequence). Trimming removed 3 bases from V and 10 bases from J; junction bases left unmatched: 17. Here the CDR3 DNA reads TGTGCCTGGAGGGATACCGGAACCGGGACAGGAGGATCACCCCTCCACTTT. This codes for CAWRDTGTGTGGSPLHF.

The chain couples TRBV7-2 to TRBJ2-1; 8 bases agree with TRBD1. The CDR3 runs 15 residues. CDR1 is SGHTA and CDR2 is FQGNSA in the germline V gene. The V segment lost 5 bases and the J segment 6 bases; nucleotides outside the gene matches: 9. In DNA, the CDR3 is TGTGCCAGCAGCCCCAGGGGGCCTAGTGGCAATGAGCAGTTCTTC. Translating gives CASSPRGPSGNEQFF.

The gene calls are TRBV10-3 and TRBJ2-1; 7 bases are shared with TRBD2. Germline-derived CDR1 and CDR2 are ENHRY and SYGVKD. Losses at the gene ends were 5 bases for V and 0 bases for J; bases not matched to a gene: 7. This CDR3 spans 16 amino acids. The CDR3 here is CAISSTLASSYNEQFF. The CDR3 region has the DNA TGTGCCATCAGTTCTACACTAGCGAGCTCCTACAATGAGCAGTTCTTC.

The rearrangement joins TRBV28 to TRBJ1-5; no reliable D call. The V gene's germline CDR1 is MDHEN and CDR2 SYDVKM. V was shortened by 1 base and J by 0 bases, with 10 bases between the two germline ends. CDR3 length equals 16 residues. The CDR3 DNA follows: TGTGCCAGCAGTTTATTAACAGCTATTAGCAATCAGCCCCAGCATTTT. Residues: CASSLLTAISNQPQHF.

This chain links TRBV2 with TRBJ2-7; a weak D match, TRBD1 (6 bases). V lost 6 bases and J lost 0, with 9 bases in between. The CDR3 runs to 13 residues. Germline loops: CDR1 SNHLY, CDR2 FYNNEI. The CDR3 region is CASRSTGSYEQYF. CDR3 bases: TGTGCCAGCAGATCGACAGGCTCCTACGAGCAGTACTTC.

V and J are TRBV12-3 or TRBV12-4 and TRBJ2-7, with D maybe TRBD2 (6 bases). The CDR3 is made up of 12 amino acids. Trimming removed 3 bases at V and 9 bases at J, with 12 bases between. This CDR3 reads CASSFGLGGQYF. The CDR3 DNA sequence: TGTGCCAGCAGTTTCGGGCTGGGGGGGCAGTACTTC.